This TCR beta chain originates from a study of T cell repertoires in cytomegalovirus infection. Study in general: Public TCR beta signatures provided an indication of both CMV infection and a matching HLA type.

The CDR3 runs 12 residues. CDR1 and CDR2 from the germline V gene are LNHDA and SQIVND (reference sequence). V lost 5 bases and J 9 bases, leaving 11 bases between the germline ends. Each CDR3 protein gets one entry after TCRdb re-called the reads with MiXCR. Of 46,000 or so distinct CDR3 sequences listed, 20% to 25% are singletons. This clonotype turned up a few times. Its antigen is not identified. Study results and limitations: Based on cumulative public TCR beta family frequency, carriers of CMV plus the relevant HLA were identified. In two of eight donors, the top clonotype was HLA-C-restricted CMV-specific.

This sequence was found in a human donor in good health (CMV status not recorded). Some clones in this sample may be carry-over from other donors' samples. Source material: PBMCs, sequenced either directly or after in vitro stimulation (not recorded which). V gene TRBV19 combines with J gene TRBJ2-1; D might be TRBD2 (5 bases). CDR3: CASSATSLEQFF. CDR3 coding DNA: TGTGCCAGTAGTGCAACTAGTCTTGAGCAGTTCTTC.